These 8 T cell receptor beta chains were sequenced from one sample in a study of T cell responses to AZD1222 COVID-19 vaccine. The method was immunoSEQ multiplex PCR; TCRdb's version includes in-frame clones alone and lacks a portion of them. The sample yields around 130,000 clones, 80% to 95% seen once. Sequences were derived from peripheral blood, sampled 28 days after the second AZD1222 dose. The receptors derive from an adult who received the AZD1222 COVID-19 vaccine.

V usage is TRBV10-3 and J usage is TRBJ1-5; perhaps TRBD1 as D (6 bases). The CDR3 runs to 15 residues. Trimming took off 0 bases at V and 4 bases at J, with 10 bases between the two ends. Germline V CDR1 and CDR2: ENHRY, SYGVKD. The CDR3 sequence: CAISESRGVNQPQHF. CDR3 coding DNA: TGTGCCATCAGTGAGTCGAGGGGGGTGAATCAGCCCCAGCATTTT.

The chain employs TRBV3-1 (or the pseudogene TRBV3-2) and TRBJ2-4; D is unresolved. The germline CDR1 and CDR2 sequences are LGHDT and YNNKEL (reference sequence). V was clipped by 4 bases and J by 8 bases, with 12 bases between them. The CDR3 sequence is 13 residues long. CDR3 DNA sequence: TGTGCCAGCAGCCGACCCGGAGTGGACATTCAGTACTTC. Translating gives CASSRPGVDIQYF.

The CDR3 sequence: CASTPWGRTIQYF. DNA for the CDR3: TGTGCCAGCACCCCCTGGGGCCGGACCATTCAGTACTTC. The gene calls are TRBV6-2 or TRBV6-3 and TRBJ2-4, with a tentative D call TRBD1 (5 bases). The CDR3 is 13 residues long. The ends were cut back, 7 bases at V and 9 bases at J, with 16 bases in the middle. Per the germline V gene, CDR1 is MNHEY and CDR2 is SVGEGT.

The chain employs TRBV7-3 and TRBJ1-2, with D maybe TRBD1 (5 bases). CDR1 is SGHTA and CDR2 is FQGTGA in the germline V gene. Trimming cost V 5 bases and J 0 bases, with 7 bases left between them. The CDR3 is made up of 13 amino acids. CDR3 sequence reads: CASSPDTNYGYTF. The CDR3 DNA follows: TGTGCCAGCAGCCCGGACACTAACTATGGCTACACCTTC.

The V call is TRBV5-4, the J call TRBJ1-2; D not resolved. The length of the CDR3 is 12 residues. V lost 5 bases, J lost 3 bases, and 8 bases lay in between. Germline V gene lookup returns CDR1 SGHNT and CDR2 YYREEE (reference sequence). The CDR3 DNA follows: TGTGCCAGCAGTCTTGAGGACTATGGCTACACCTTC. Its translation is CASSLEDYGYTF.

The chain couples TRBV11-3 to TRBJ2-3; TRBD2 aligns across 15 bases. After removal of 5 bases from V and 4 bases from J, the junction contained 7 bases not matched to a gene. CDR1 is SGHNT, CDR2 YENEEA, per germline. CDR3 length equals 17 residues. The chain's CDR3 is CASSTGLAGGLPDTQYF. For the CDR3, the DNA is TGTGCCAGCAGCACTGGACTAGCGGGGGGGCTACCAGATACGCAGTATTTT. The full variable domain, rest sourced from reference TRBV11-3 and TRBJ2-3, is EAGVVQSPRYKIIEKKQPVAFWCNPISGHNTLYWYLQNLGQGPELLIRYENEEAVDDSQLPKDRFSAERLKGVDSTLKIQPAELGDSAVYLCASSTGLAGGLPDTQYFGPGTRLTVL.

The gene calls are TRBV20-1 and TRBJ1-1; the D is unclear. The CDR3 sequence is 13 residues long. V lost 3 bases, J lost 4 bases, and 12 bases lay in between. CDR1 DFQATT and CDR2 SNEGSKA come from the germline V gene (reference sequence). The CDR3 here is CSASRQVLTEAFF. In DNA, the CDR3 is TGCAGTGCTAGTAGGCAGGTCCTCACTGAAGCTTTCTTT.

The chain links TRBV3-1 (or the pseudogene TRBV3-2) to TRBJ1-6; 11 nucleotides align to TRBD1. This CDR3 has 15 amino acids. With V trimmed by 4 bases and J by 10 bases, 6 bases remained unmatched. CDR1 LGHDT and CDR2 YNNKEL come from the germline V gene (reference sequence). Here the CDR3 reads CASSRGTGGRSPLHF. CDR3 bases: TGTGCCAGCAGCCGGGGGACAGGGGGACGGTCACCCCTCCACTTT.